The 6 T cell receptor beta chains presented below share a single source sample, sequenced in a study of blood T cell repertoires in COVID-19. Data came from immunoSEQ multiplex PCR; TCRdb stores just in-frame clones and leaves some out. The data contain 150,000 to 200,000 clones, around 85% of them singletons. Sample: peripheral blood. The receptor set was obtained from a man aged 70-80 years with active or convalescent COVID-19.

The chain employs TRBV7-2 and TRBJ1-3, with 8 bases matching TRBD1. Germline CDR1 is SGHTA and CDR2 is FQGNSA. With V trimmed by 1 base and J by 7 bases, 6 bases remained unmatched. The CDR3 runs 15 residues. CDR3 sequence (DNA): TGTGCCAGCAGCTTAGTCCAGGGGGCGAGGAACACCATATATTTT. Amino acid sequence: CASSLVQGARNTIYF. The full variable domain, with the rest looked up from reference TRBV7-2 and TRBJ1-3, is GAGVSQSPSNKVTEKGKDVELRCDPISGHTALYWYRQSLGQGLEFLIYFQGNSAPDKSGLPSDRFSAERTGGSVSTLTIQRTQQEDSAVYLCASSLVQGARNTIYFGEGSWLTVV.

This clone was counted only a few times. The chain uses TRBV29-1 and TRBJ2-1, with D possibly being TRBD1 (5 bases). CDR3 size: 13 residues. CDR1 and CDR2 (germline): SQVTM, ANQGSEA. With 4 bases removed from V and 6 bases from J, the gap between germline ends came to 13 bases. The CDR3 nucleotides read TGCAGCGTTGGCAGGGCGATTGGCAATGAGCAGTTCTTC. Amino acids: CSVGRAIGNEQFF.

This chain joins TRBV7-2 and TRBJ2-3; D unclear. Trimming pared 3 bases from V and 3 bases from J, leaving 13 bases between. The germline V gene encodes CDR1 SGHTA and CDR2 FQGNSA. CDR3 length: 15 amino acids. CDR3 in DNA: TGTGCCAGCAGCTTGCCGGGTCTTATTACAGATACGCAGTATTTT. It translates to CASSLPGLITDTQYF. The whole variable domain, remainder taken from reference TRBV7-2 and TRBJ2-3, is GAGVSQSPSNKVTEKGKDVELRCDPISGHTALYWYRQSLGQGLEFLIYFQGNSAPDKSGLPSDRFSAERTGGSVSTLTIQRTQQEDSAVYLCASSLPGLITDTQYFGPGTRLTVL.

The V and J genes are TRBV11-2 and TRBJ1-5; 9 bases fit TRBD1. CDR1 and CDR2 from the germline V gene are SGHAT and FQNNGV. V lost 1 base to trimming and J lost 0 bases; unmatched junction nucleotides: 7. This CDR3 contains 18 residues. The DNA of the CDR3 is TGTGCCAGCAGCTTAGGGGGGACAGGGCTTTATAGCAATCAGCCCCAGCATTTT. Translated: CASSLGGTGLYSNQPQHF.

The chain combines TRBV2 with TRBJ1-3; no firm D call. Trimming left V 7 bases short and J 0 bases short, with 13 bases between. Per germline, CDR1 SNHLY and CDR2 FYNNEI. CDR3 length equals 15 residues. The CDR3 sequence is CASTLDRGSGNTIYF. In DNA, the CDR3 is TGTGCCAGCACTCTCGACCGAGGCTCTGGAAACACCATATATTTT.

The gene calls are TRBV9 and TRBJ2-1; TRBD1 is a possible D gene (10 bases). CDR1 and CDR2 from the germline V gene are SGDLS and YYNGEE. V lost 4 bases to trimming and J lost 2 bases, with 16 bases between them. There are 16 residues in the CDR3. The CDR3 is CASSLAGTGAYNEQFF. CDR3 DNA sequence: TGTGCCAGCAGCCTAGCGGGGACAGGGGCCTACAATGAGCAGTTCTTC.